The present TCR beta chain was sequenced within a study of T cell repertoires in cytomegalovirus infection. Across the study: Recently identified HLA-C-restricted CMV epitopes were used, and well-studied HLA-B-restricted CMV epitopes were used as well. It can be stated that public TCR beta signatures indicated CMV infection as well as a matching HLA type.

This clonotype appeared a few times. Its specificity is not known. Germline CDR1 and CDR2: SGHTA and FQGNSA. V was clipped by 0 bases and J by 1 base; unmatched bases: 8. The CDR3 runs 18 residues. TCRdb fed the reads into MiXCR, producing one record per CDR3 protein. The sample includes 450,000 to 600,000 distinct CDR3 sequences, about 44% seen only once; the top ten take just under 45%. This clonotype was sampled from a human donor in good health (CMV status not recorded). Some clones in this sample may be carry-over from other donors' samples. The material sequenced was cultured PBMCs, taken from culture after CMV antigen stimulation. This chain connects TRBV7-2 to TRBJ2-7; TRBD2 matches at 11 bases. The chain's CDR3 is CASSLAALAGGFSYEQYF. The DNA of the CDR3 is TGTGCCAGCAGCTTAGCGGCCCTAGCGGGGGGCTTTTCCTACGAGCAGTACTTC.